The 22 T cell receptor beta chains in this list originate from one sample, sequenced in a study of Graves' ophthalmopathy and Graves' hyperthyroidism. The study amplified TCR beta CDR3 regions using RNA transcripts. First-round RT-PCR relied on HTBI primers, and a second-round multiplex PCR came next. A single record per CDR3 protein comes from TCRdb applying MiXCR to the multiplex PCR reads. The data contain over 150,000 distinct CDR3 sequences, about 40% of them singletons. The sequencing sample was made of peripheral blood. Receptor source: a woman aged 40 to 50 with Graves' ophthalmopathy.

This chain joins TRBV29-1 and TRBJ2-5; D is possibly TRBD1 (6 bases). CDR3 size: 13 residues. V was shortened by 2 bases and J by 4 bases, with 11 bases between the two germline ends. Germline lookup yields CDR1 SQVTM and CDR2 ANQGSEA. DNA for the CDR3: TGCAGCGTTGAAAGACAAGGGGGAGAGACCCAGTACTTC. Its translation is CSVERQGGETQYF.

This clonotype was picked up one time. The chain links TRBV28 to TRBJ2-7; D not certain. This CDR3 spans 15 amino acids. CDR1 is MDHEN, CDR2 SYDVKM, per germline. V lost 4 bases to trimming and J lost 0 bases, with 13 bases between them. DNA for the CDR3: TGTGCCAGCAGTTCCCCGAAGACTGTCTCCTACGAGCAGTACTTC. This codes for CASSSPKTVSYEQYF.

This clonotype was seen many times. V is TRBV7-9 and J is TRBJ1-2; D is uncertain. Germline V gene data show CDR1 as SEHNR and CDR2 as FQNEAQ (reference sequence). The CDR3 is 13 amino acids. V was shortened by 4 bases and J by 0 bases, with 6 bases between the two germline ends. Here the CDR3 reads CASSSSTNYGYTF. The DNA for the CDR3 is TGTGCCAGCAGCTCGAGTACTAACTATGGCTACACCTTC. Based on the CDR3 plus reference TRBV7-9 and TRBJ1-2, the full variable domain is DTGVSQNPRHKITKRGQNVTFRCDPISEHNRLYWYRQTLGQGPEFLTYFQNEAQLEKSRLLSDRFSAERPKGSFSTLEIQRTEQGDSAMYLCASSSSTNYGYTFGSGTRLTVV.

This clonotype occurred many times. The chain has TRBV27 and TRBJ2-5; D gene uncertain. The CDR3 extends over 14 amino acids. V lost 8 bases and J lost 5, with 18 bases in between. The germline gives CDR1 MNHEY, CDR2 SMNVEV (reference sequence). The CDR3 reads CASAGQAVSETQYF. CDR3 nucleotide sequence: TGTGCCAGCGCCGGGCAGGCCGTCAGTGAGACCCAGTACTTC.

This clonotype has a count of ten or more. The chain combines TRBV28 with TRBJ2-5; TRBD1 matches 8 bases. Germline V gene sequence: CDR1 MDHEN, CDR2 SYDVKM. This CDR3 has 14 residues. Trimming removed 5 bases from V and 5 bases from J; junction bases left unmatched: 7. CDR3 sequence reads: CASSAQGERETQYF. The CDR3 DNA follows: TGTGCCAGCAGTGCACAGGGGGAAAGGGAGACCCAGTACTTC.

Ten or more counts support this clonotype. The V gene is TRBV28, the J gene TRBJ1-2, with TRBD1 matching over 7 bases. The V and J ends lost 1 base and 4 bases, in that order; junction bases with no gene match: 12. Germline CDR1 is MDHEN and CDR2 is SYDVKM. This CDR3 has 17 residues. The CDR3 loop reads CASSLSQGLTPIYGYTF. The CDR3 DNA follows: TGTGCCAGCAGTTTATCACAGGGGCTCACCCCGATCTATGGCTACACCTTC.

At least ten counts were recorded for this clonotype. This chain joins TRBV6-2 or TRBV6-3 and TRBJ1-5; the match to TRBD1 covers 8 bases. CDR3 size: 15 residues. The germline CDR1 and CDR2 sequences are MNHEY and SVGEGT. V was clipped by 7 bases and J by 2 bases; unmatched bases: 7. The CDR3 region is CASTRPGQGNQPQHF. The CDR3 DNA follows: TGTGCCAGCACCCGACCGGGACAGGGCAATCAGCCCCAGCATTTT.

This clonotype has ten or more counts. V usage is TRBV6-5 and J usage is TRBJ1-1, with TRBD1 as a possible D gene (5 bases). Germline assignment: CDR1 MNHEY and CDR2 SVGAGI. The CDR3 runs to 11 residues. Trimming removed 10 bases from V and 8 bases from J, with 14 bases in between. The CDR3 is CAIDRGGEAFF. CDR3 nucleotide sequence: TGTGCCATAGACAGAGGAGGCGAAGCTTTCTTT.

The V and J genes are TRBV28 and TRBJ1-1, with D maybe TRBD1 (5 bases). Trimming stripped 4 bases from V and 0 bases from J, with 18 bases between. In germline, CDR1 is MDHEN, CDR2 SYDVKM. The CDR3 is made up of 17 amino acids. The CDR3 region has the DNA TGTGCCAGCAGTTCGACGGTTCGACGGGGCATGAACACTGAAGCTTTCTTT. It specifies CASSSTVRRGMNTEAFF.

The DNA for the CDR3 is TGCAGTGCTAGAGCCACAGGGGGCCGGTACACCGGGGAGCTGTTTTTT. Amino acids: CSARATGGRYTGELFF. The chain employs TRBV20-1 and TRBJ2-2; 9 nucleotides agree with TRBD1. The germline V gene has CDR1 DFQATT and CDR2 SNEGSKA (reference sequence). J was trimmed by 3 bases and V by 1 base; bases with no gene match: 6. CDR3 length equals 16 residues.

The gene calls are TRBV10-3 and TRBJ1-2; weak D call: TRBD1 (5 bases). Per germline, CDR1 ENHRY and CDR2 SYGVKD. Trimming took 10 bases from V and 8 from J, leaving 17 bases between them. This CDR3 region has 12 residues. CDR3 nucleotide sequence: TGTGCCACCTGGGACTTTGAAGGCGGCTACACCTTC. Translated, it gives CATWDFEGGYTF.

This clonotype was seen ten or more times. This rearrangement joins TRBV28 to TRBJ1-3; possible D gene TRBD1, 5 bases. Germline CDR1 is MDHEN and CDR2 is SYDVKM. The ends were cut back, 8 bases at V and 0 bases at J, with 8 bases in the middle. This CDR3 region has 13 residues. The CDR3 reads CASRDGSGNTIYF. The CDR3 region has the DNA TGTGCCAGCCGGGACGGCTCTGGAAACACCATATATTTT.

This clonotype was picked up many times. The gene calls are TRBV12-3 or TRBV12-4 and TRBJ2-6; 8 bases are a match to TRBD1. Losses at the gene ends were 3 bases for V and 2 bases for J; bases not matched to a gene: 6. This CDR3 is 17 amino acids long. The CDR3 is CASSLGQALPGANVLTF. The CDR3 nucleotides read TGTGCCAGCAGTTTGGGACAGGCTCTCCCTGGGGCCAACGTCCTGACTTTC.

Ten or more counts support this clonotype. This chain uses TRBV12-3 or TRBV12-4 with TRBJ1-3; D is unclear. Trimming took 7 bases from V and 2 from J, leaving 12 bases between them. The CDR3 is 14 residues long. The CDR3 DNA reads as TGTGCCAGCACTCCAATATCGACTGGAAACACCATATATTTT. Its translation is CASTPISTGNTIYF.

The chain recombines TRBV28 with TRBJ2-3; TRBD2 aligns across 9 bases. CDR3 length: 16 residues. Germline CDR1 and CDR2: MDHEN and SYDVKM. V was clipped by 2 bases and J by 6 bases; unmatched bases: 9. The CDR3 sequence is CASSLGTSLGRDTQYF. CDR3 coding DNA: TGTGCCAGCAGTTTAGGGACTAGCCTGGGAAGGGATACGCAGTATTTT.

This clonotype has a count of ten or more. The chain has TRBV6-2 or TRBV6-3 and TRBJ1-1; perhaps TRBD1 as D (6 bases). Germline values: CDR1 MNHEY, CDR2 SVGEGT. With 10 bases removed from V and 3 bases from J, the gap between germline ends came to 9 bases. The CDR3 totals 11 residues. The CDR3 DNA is TGTGCCACCGGGGGCGACACTGAAGCTTTCTTT. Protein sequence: CATGGDTEAFF.

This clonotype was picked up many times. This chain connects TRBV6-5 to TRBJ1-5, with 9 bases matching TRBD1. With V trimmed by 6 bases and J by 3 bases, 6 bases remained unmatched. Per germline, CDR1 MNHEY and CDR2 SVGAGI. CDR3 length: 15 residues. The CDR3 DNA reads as TGTGCCAGCAGCCCGGGACAGGGACACAATCAGCCCCAGCATTTT. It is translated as CASSPGQGHNQPQHF.

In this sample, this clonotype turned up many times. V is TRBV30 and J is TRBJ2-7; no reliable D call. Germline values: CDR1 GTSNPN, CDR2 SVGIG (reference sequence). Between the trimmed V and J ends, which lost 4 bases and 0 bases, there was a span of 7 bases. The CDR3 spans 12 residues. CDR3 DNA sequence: TGTGCCTGGAAACGATACTCCTACGAGCAGTACTTC. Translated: CAWKRYSYEQYF.

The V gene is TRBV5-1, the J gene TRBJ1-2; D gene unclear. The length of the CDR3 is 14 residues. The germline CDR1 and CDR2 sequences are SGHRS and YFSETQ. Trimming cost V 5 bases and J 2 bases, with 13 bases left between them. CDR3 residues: CASRISPVNYGYTF. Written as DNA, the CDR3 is TGCGCCAGCAGGATCTCCCCAGTGAACTATGGCTACACCTTC.

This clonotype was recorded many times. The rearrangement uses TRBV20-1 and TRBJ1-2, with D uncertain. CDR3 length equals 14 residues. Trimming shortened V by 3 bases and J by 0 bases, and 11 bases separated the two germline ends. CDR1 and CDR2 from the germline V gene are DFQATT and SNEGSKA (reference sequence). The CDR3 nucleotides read TGCAGTGCTAGTCTCGACACAACTAACTATGGCTACACCTTC. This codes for CSASLDTTNYGYTF.

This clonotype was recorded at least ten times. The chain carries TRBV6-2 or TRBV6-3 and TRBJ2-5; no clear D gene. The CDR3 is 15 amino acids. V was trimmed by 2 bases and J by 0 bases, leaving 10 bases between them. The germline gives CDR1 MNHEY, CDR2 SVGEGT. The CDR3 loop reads CASSYGGRNQETQYF. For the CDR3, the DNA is TGTGCCAGCAGTTACGGCGGACGAAACCAAGAGACCCAGTACTTC.

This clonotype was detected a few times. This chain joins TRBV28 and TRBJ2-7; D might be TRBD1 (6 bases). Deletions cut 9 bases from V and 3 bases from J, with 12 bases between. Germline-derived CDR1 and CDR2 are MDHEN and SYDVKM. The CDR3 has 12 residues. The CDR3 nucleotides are TGTGCCAGTTCTTCAGGGGACTACGAGCAGTACTTC. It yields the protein CASSSGDYEQYF.